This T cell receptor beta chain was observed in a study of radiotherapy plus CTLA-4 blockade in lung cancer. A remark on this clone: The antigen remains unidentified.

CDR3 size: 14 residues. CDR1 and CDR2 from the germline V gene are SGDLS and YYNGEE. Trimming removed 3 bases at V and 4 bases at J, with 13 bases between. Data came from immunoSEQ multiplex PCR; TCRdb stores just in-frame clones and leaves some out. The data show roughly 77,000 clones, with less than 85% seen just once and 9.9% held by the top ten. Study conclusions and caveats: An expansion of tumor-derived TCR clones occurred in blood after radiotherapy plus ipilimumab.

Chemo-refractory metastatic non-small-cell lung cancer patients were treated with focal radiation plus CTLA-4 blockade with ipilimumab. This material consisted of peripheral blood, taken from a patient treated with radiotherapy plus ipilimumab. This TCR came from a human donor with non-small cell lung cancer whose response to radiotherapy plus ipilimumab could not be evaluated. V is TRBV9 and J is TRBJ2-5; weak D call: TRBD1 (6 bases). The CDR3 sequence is CASSGGQEGETQYF. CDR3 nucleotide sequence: TGTGCCAGCAGCGGGGGACAAGAAGGAGAGACCCAGTACTTC.